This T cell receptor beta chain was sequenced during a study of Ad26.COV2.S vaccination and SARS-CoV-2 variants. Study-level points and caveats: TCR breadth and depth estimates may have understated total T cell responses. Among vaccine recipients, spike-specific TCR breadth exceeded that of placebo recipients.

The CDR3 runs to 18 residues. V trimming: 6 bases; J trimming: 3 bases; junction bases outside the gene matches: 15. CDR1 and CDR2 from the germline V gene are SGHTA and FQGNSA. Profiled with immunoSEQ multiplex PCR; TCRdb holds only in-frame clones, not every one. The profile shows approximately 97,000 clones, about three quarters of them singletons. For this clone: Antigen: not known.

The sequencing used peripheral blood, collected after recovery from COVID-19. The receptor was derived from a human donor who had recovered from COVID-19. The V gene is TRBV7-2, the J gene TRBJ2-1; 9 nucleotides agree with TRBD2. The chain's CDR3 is CASSSPLAGGLNYNEQFF. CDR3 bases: TGTGCCAGCAGTTCCCCCCTGGCGGGGGGGCTGAACTACAATGAGCAGTTCTTC.